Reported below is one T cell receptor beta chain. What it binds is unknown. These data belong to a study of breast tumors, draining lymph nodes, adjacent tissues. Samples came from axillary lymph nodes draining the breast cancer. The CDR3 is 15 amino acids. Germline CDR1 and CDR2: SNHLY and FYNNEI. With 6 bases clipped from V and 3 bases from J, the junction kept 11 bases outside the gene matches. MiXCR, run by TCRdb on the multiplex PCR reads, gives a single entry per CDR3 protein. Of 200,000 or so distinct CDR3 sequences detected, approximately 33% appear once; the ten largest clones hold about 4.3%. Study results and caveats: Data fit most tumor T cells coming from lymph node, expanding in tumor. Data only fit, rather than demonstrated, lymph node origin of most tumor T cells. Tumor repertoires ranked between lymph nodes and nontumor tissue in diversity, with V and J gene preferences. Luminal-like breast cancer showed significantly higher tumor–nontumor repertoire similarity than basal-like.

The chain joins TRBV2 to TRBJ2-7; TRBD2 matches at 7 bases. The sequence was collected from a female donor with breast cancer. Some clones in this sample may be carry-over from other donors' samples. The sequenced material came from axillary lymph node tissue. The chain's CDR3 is CASRGRLALGYEQYF. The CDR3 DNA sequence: TGTGCCAGCAGGGGCCGACTAGCTTTGGGCTACGAGCAGTACTTC. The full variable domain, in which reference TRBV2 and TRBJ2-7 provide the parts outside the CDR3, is EPEVTQTPSHQVTQMGQEVILRCVPISNHLYFYWYRQILGQKVEFLVSFYNNEISEKSEIFDDQFSVERPDGSNFTLKIRSTKLEDSAMYFCASRGRLALGYEQYFGPGTRLTVT.